These 20 T cell receptor beta chains came from one sample sequenced in a study of early T cells in non-severe SARS-CoV-2 infection. TCRdb reprocessed the 5' RACE reads via MiXCR and lists one record per CDR3 protein. The sample lists 40,000 or so distinct CDR3 sequences; 5% to 6% were seen once. Sequencing used whole blood. These receptor sequences come from an adult who was a healthcare worker with PCR-confirmed SARS-CoV-2 infection or an uninfected control (not recorded which).

The CDR3 region has the DNA TGTGCCAGCAGCTCCACCTCCGGGGGACGGCTGTTTTTT. Amino acids: CASSSTSGGRLFF. The chain employs TRBV3-1 and TRBJ2-2; a possible D gene is TRBD2 (6 bases). Germline lookup yields CDR1 LGHDT and CDR2 YNNKEL (reference sequence). V was shortened by 5 bases and J by 13 bases, with 17 bases between the two germline ends. The CDR3 is 13 amino acids.

V and J are TRBV20-1 and TRBJ2-7, with 7 positions matching TRBD2. CDR3 size: 13 residues. V was pared by 4 bases and J by 3 bases, with 6 bases of the junction left unmatched. Germline V gene lookup returns CDR1 DFQATT and CDR2 SNEGSKA (reference sequence). CDR3 amino acids: CSATERDHYEQYF. Here the CDR3 DNA reads TGCAGTGCTACAGAGCGGGATCACTACGAGCAGTACTTC.

This clonotype has at least ten counts. J is TRBJ2-7 and V is TRBV20-1, with no clear D. Germline lookup yields CDR1 DFQATT and CDR2 SNEGSKA (reference sequence). The germline V and J ends were trimmed by 0 bases and 6 bases, with 15 bases remaining between them. The CDR3 is made up of 14 amino acids. CDR3: CSARDVTRAPEQYF. The CDR3 DNA reads as TGCAGTGCTAGAGATGTCACCCGGGCCCCCGAGCAGTACTTC.

The chain links TRBV25-1 to TRBJ2-2; 7 bases map to TRBD1. The junction had 4 bases not matched to a gene; V was cut back by 3 bases and J by 3 bases. This CDR3 is 15 amino acids long. CDR1 and CDR2 from the germline V gene are MGHDK and SYGVNS. The CDR3 sequence is CASSDPGQDTGELFF. CDR3 sequence (DNA): TGTGCCAGCAGTGACCCAGGACAGGACACCGGGGAGCTGTTTTTT.

This clonotype was detected ten times or more. This chain connects TRBV6-5 to TRBJ1-3, with D perhaps TRBD1 (5 bases). This CDR3 is 16 amino acids long. CDR1 and CDR2 from the germline V gene are MNHEY and SVGAGI. The ends were cut back, 0 bases at V and 0 bases at J, with 9 bases in the middle. CDR3 amino acids: CASSYSGDYSGNTIYF. The CDR3 region has the DNA TGTGCCAGCAGTTACTCTGGGGACTACTCTGGAAACACCATATATTTT.

This chain joins TRBV6-5 and TRBJ2-7; possibly TRBD1 for D (6 bases). In germline, CDR1 is MNHEY, CDR2 SVGAGI. The CDR3 length is 14 residues. Trimming shortened V by 10 bases and J by 5 bases, and 21 bases separated the two germline ends. The CDR3 protein is CATAILGGGHEQYF. CDR3 DNA: TGTGCCACCGCTATTCTGGGTGGGGGCCACGAGCAGTACTTC.

This clonotype was seen ten or more times. The rearrangement uses TRBV19 and TRBJ2-3, with D maybe TRBD1 (7 bases). The CDR3 runs 15 residues. The V end lost 8 bases, the J end lost 0 bases, and 15 bases lay between the germline ends. Germline CDR1 and CDR2: LNHDA and SQIVND (reference sequence). The CDR3 reads CASSQGGGSTDTQYF. The CDR3 DNA follows: TGTGCCAGTTCCCAGGGGGGAGGAAGCACAGATACGCAGTATTTT.

At least ten counts were recorded for this clonotype. The chain has TRBV12-3 or TRBV12-4 and TRBJ1-5; unclear D gene. V dropped 1 base and J dropped 11 bases, with 9 bases sitting between them. The CDR3 totals 12 residues. For the CDR3, the DNA is TGTGCCAGCAGTTTAGATCTGGAGGCCCAGCATTTT. Amino acids: CASSLDLEAQHF.

This clonotype was seen ten or more times. V gene TRBV18 combines with J gene TRBJ1-5; 7 bases match TRBD1. Trimming cost V 1 base and J 7 bases; bases outside gene matches: 10. Looked up from germline, CDR1 is KGHSH and CDR2 is LQKENI. The CDR3 spans 16 residues. The CDR3 loop reads CASSPLSTGIGQPQHF. For the CDR3, the DNA is TGTGCCAGCTCACCACTCTCGACAGGGATAGGCCAGCCCCAGCATTTT.

This clonotype was recorded at least ten times. The J gene is TRBJ1-1, the V gene TRBV28, with 8 bases aligning to TRBD1. V lost 6 bases to trimming and J lost 0 bases; unmatched junction nucleotides: 3. CDR1 and CDR2 from the germline V gene are MDHEN and SYDVKM. This CDR3 has 14 amino acids. This chain's CDR3 is CASRPGGMNTEAFF. For the CDR3, the DNA is TGTGCCAGCAGACCAGGGGGCATGAACACTGAAGCTTTCTTT.

The chain recombines TRBV27 with TRBJ1-4, with D maybe TRBD1 (6 bases). From germline, CDR1 is MNHEY and CDR2 SMNVEV (reference sequence). Deletions cut 5 bases from V and 7 bases from J, with 20 bases between. This CDR3 comprises 16 residues. The CDR3 nucleotides are TGTGCCAGCAGTCAATGGGGAAGGCAGGGGAGTGAAAAACTGTTTTTT. This encodes CASSQWGRQGSEKLFF.

The rearrangement uses TRBV7-3 and TRBJ2-1; weak D call: TRBD2 (6 bases). This CDR3 has 13 amino acids. Trimming took 2 bases from V and 9 from J, leaving 11 bases between them. Germline-derived CDR1 and CDR2 are SGHTA and FQGTGA. CDR3 in amino acids: CASSLARDFEQFF. In DNA, the CDR3 is TGTGCCAGCAGCTTAGCGAGGGACTTTGAGCAGTTCTTC.

Ten or more counts support this clonotype. This sequence joins TRBV6-2 or TRBV6-3 and TRBJ2-1; D is possibly TRBD1 or TRBD2 (5 bases each). The CDR3 is 15 amino acids. Germline V gene sequence: CDR1 MNHEY, CDR2 SVGEGT. Trimming cost V 6 bases and J 3 bases, with 15 bases left between them. The CDR3 nucleotides are TGTGCCAGCAGGCGGGCGGACACTTACTACAATGAGCAGTTCTTC. Its translation: CASRRADTYYNEQFF.

This clonotype was recorded at least ten times. CDR3 bases: TGTGCCAGCAGAAAACAGGGCGGCACTGAAGCTTTCTTT. Translating it yields CASRKQGGTEAFF. The chain combines TRBV7-6 with TRBJ1-1; tentatively, D is TRBD1 (6 bases). V lost 6 bases and J 4 bases, leaving 12 bases between the germline ends. CDR1 and CDR2 (germline): SGHVS, FNYEAQ. The CDR3 runs 13 residues.

This clonotype was picked up many times. The chain carries TRBV12-5 and TRBJ2-7, with 7 bases fitting TRBD2. The V and J ends lost 9 bases and 0 bases, in that order; junction bases with no gene match: 11. Germline CDR1 is LGHNT and CDR2 is FRNRAP. The CDR3 contains 15 residues. CDR3 sequence reads: CASAGSGITSYEQYF. DNA of the CDR3: TGTGCTAGCGCCGGGAGCGGGATAACCTCCTACGAGCAGTACTTC.

The genes are TRBV6-2 or TRBV6-3 and TRBJ2-1; D is unclear. Trimming took 4 bases from V and 7 from J, leaving 11 bases between them. CDR1 MNHEY and CDR2 SVGEGT come from the germline V gene. The CDR3 length is 13 residues. CDR3 sequence: CASSSGLGNEQFF. The CDR3, as DNA: TGTGCCAGCAGTTCCGGGCTCGGAAATGAGCAGTTCTTC.

This clonotype came up many times. The J gene is TRBJ2-7, the V gene TRBV29-1; no definite D call. There are 12 residues in the CDR3. CDR1 SQVTM and CDR2 ANQGSEA come from the germline V gene. Trimming left V 4 bases short and J 4 bases short, with 11 bases between. CDR3 sequence reads: CSVGLLTYEQYF. The CDR3 DNA reads as TGCAGCGTTGGACTGCTGACTTACGAGCAGTACTTC.

J is TRBJ1-2 and V is TRBV5-1; tentative D call: TRBD1 (6 bases). The V and J ends lost 2 bases and 0 bases respectively, with 14 bases between them. The CDR3 covers 16 residues. Germline V gene data show CDR1 as SGHRS and CDR2 as YFSETQ. The CDR3 DNA reads TGCGCCAGCAGCTTCGGGACACGCGGGACTAACTATGGCTACACCTTC. This sequence encodes CASSFGTRGTNYGYTF. The variable domain in full, with the rest retrieved from reference TRBV5-1 and TRBJ1-2, is KAGVTQTPRYLIKTRGQQVTLSCSPISGHRSVSWYQQTPGQGLQFLFEYFSETQRNKGNFPGRFSGRQFSNSRSEMNVSTLELGDSALYLCASSFGTRGTNYGYTFGSGTRLTVV.

This clonotype was seen at least ten times. V gene TRBV5-6 combines with J gene TRBJ1-2; D might be TRBD1 (5 bases). The germline V gene encodes CDR1 SGHDT and CDR2 YYEEEE. V was shortened by 7 bases and J by 6 bases, with 16 bases between the two germline ends. The CDR3 runs 13 residues. CDR3 amino acids: CASQRWGFDGYTF. Here the CDR3 DNA reads TGTGCCAGCCAACGGTGGGGGTTTGATGGCTACACCTTC.

This clonotype was seen repeatedly, ten times or more. V and J are TRBV6-1 and TRBJ1-1, with D hard to call. Germline V gene sequence: CDR1 MNHNS, CDR2 SASEGT. The CDR3 contains 9 residues. V was cut by 11 bases and J by 7 bases, with 8 bases left in between. The CDR3 DNA follows: TGTGCCCTGGAAGGTGAAGCTTTCTTT. It encodes CALEGEAFF.